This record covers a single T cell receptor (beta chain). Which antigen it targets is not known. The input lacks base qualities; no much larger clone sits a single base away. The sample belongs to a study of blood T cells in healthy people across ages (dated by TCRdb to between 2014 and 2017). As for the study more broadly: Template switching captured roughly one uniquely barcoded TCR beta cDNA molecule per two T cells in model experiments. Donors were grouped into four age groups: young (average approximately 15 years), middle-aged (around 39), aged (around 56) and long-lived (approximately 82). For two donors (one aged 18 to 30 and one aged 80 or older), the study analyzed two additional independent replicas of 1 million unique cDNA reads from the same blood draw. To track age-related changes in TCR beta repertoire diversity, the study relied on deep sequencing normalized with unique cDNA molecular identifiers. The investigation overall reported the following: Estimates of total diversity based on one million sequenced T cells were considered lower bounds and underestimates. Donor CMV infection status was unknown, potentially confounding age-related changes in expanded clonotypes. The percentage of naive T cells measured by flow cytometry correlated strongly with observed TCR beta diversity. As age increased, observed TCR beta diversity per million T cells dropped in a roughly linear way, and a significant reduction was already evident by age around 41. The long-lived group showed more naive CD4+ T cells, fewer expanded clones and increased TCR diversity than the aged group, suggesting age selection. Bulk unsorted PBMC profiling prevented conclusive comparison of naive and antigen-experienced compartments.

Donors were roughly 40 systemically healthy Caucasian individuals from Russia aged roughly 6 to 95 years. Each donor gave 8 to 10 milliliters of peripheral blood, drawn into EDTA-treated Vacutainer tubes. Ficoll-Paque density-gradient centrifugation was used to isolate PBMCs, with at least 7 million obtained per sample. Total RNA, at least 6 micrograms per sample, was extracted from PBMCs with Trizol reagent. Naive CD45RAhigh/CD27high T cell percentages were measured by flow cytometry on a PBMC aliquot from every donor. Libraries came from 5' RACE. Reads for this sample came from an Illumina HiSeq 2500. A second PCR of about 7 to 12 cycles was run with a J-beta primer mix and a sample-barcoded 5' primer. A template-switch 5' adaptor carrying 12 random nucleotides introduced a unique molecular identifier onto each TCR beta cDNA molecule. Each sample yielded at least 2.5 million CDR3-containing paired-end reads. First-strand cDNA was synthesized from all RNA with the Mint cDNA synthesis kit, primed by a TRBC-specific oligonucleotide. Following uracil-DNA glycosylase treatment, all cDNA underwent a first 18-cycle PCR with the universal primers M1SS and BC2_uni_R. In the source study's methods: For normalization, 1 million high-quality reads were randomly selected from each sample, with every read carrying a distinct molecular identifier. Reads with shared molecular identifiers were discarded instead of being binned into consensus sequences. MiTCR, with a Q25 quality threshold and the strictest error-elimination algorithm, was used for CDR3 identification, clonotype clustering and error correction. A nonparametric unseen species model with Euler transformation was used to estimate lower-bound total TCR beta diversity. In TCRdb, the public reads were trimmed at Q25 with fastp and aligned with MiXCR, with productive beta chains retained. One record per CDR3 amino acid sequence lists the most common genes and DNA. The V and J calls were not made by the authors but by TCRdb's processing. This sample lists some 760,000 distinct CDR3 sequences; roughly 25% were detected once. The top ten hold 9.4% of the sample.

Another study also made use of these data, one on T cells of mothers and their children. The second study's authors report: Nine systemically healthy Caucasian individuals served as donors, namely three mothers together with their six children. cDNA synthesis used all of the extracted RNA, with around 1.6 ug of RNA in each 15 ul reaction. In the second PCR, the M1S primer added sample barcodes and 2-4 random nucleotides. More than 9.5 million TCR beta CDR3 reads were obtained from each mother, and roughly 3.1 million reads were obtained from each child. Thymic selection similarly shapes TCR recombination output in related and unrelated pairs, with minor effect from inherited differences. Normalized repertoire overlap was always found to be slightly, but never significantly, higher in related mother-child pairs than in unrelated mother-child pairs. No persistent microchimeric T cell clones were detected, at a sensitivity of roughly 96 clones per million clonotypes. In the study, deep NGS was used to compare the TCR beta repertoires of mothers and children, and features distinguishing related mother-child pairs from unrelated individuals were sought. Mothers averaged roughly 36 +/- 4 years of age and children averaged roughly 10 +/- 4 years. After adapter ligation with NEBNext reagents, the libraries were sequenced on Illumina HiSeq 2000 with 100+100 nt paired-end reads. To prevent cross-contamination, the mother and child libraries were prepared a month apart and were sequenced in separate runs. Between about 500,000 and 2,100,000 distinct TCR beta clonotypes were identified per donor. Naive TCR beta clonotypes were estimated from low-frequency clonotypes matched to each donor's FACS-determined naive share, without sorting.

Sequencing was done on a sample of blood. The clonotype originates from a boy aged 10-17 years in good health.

The CDR3 amino acid sequence is: CASSPAGWAKNIQYF. At the DNA level, the sequence is TGTGCCAGCAGTCCCGCAGGATGGGCCAAAAACATTCAGTACTTC. The rearrangement combines TRBV6-1 with TRBJ2-4; no confident D gene assignment can be made. CDR1 MNHNS and CDR2 SASEGT were looked up in the germline V gene. Measured from the cysteine to the phenylalanine, the CDR3 is 15 residues long. Only the CDR3 region is kept as DNA, spanning 45 bases read in frame from base 1. V was cut back by 5 bases and J by 1 base, leaving a gap of 12 bases between them.